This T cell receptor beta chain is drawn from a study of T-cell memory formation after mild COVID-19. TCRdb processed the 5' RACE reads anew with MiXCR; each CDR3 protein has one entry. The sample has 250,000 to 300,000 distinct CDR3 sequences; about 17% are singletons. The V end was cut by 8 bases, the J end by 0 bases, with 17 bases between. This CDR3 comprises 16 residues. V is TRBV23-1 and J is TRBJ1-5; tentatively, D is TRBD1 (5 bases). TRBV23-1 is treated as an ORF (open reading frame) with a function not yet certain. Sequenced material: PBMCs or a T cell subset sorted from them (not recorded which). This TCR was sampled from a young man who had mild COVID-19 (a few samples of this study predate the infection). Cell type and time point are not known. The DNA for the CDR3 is TGCGCCAGCGGGTCGACAGCCCCACTTAGCAATCAGCCCCAGCATTTT. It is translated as CASGSTAPLSNQPQHF.